Included here is one TCR beta chain sequence, with context. This entry comes from a study of cytomegalovirus exposure and HLA in healthy donors. Clones were sequenced by immunoSEQ multiplex PCR, and TCRdb holds only the in-frame ones, with some missing. The sample carries 130,000 or so clones, about nine tenths recorded once. The donors were in the roughly 130-subject validation cohort, distinct from the approximately 700-subject first cohort. The V and J ends lost 1 base and 0 bases respectively, with 9 bases between them. Looked up from germline, CDR1 is SEHNR and CDR2 is FQNEAQ (reference sequence). The CDR3 covers 15 residues.

The genes are TRBV7-9 and TRBJ2-5, with unresolved D. The sequencing sample was made of PBMCs. This sequence was found in a woman in her 30s in good health and CMV-seropositive. Here the CDR3 DNA reads TGTGCCAGCAGCTTAGGAAACAGAGACCAAGAGACCCAGTACTTC. Translated: CASSLGNRDQETQYF.